The clone carrying this T cell receptor (beta chain) was counted only a few times. Its matching antigen is unknown. Just one base apart from a much larger clone, this may be a read error. The sample is drawn from a study of T cells in Graves' hyperthyroidism and ophthalmopathy. Findings of the study overall: Separating ophthalmopathy from stable hyperthyroidism was achieved by a 13 V-J model.

The CDR3 regions of TCR beta were amplified from RNA transcripts. Researchers ran a first-round RT-PCR on the TCR CDR3 using the HTBI primer set. TCRdb re-derived calls from the multiplex PCR reads in MiXCR, one entry per CDR3 protein. The profile shows more than 450,000 distinct CDR3 sequences, about 20% of them singletons. From germline, CDR1 is SGHTA and CDR2 FQGNSA. With 1 base removed from V and 4 bases from J, the gap between germline ends came to 11 bases. This CDR3 has 15 residues. Ophthalmopathy patients had moderate-to-severe active disease, CAS ≥3, NOSPECS ≥4, and disease duration under 3 months. PBMCs were derived from around 10 ml fresh peripheral blood.

This chain uses TRBV7-2 with TRBJ2-1; D possibly corresponds to TRBD2 (6 bases). The specimen sequenced was blood. The source is a man between 35 and 55 years old with Graves' ophthalmopathy. This CDR3 reads CASSLDGSLYNEQFF. The CDR3 DNA follows: TGTGCCAGCAGCTTAGACGGGAGTCTGTACAATGAGCAGTTCTTC. The variable domain in full, completed from reference TRBV7-2 and TRBJ2-1, reads GAGVSQSPSNKVTEKGKDVELRCDPISGHTALYWYRQSLGQGLEFLIYFQGNSAPDKSGLPSDRFSAERTGGSVSTLTIQRTQQEDSAVYLCASSLDGSLYNEQFFGPGTRLTVL.